These 22 T cell receptor beta chains were all obtained from the same sample, sequenced in a study of human T cells and chemical hapten exposure. TCRdb independently ran MiXCR on the RACE reads; one entry per CDR3 protein. The table includes roughly 90,000 distinct CDR3 sequences, 11% detected once. Time point: patch test 3, about 24 weeks after DPC sensitization. Regarding treatment: therapeutic diphenylcyclopropenone sensitization with weekly scalp DPC. The sequenced sample was whole blood, obtained in connection with sensitization to the hapten diphenylcyclopropenone (DPC). The receptors originated from a woman aged 30 to 39 with alopecia areata. Some clones in this sample may be carry-over from other donors' samples.

This clonotype has more than one count but fewer than ten. The chain is built from TRBV27 and TRBJ2-2, with D unresolved. The CDR3 is made up of 13 amino acids. V was cut by 8 bases and J by 1 base, with 8 bases left in between. Per the germline V gene, CDR1 is MNHEY and CDR2 is SMNVEV (reference sequence). CDR3 residues: CASGALNTGELFF. As DNA, the CDR3 is TGTGCCAGCGGAGCTCTGAACACCGGGGAGCTGTTTTTT.

This chain joins TRBV19 and TRBJ1-5, with no clear D. V shed 7 bases and J shed 0 bases, with 16 bases lying between them. This CDR3 spans 16 amino acids. Germline V gene sequence: CDR1 LNHDA, CDR2 SQIVND (reference sequence). The CDR3 nucleotides read TGTGCCAGTAAGCGGCGAGGCTGGGGTAGCAATCAGCCCCAGCATTTT. It translates to CASKRRGWGSNQPQHF.

The rearrangement uses TRBV12-3 or TRBV12-4 and TRBJ2-2, with D maybe TRBD2 (6 bases). The CDR3 spans 14 residues. Trimming removed 5 bases from V and 4 bases from J, with 11 bases in between. CDR3 residues: CASSAREITGELFF. The CDR3 DNA reads TGTGCCAGCAGTGCCCGGGAGATCACCGGGGAGCTGTTTTTT.

This clonotype was seen many times. This rearrangement joins TRBV28 to TRBJ2-3; 7 nucleotides match TRBD2. Germline V gives CDR1 MDHEN, CDR2 SYDVKM. CDR3 length: 14 residues. J gave up 3 bases and V 3 bases, and 3 bases lay outside the gene matches. This CDR3 reads CASSFAGDTDTQYF. CDR3 sequence (DNA): TGTGCCAGCAGTTTCGCGGGGGATACAGATACGCAGTATTTT.

This clonotype was observed a few times. The chain employs TRBV20-1 and TRBJ2-7, with 11 bases fitting TRBD2. Germline V CDR1 and CDR2: DFQATT, SNEGSKA (reference sequence). The length of the CDR3 is 14 residues. The ends lost 6 bases at V and 2 bases at J; junction bases unmatched: 6. The CDR3 loop reads CSAKLAGVTYEQYV. CDR3 in DNA: TGCAGTGCCAAACTAGCGGGGGTTACCTACGAGCAGTACGTC.

This clonotype was counted at least ten times. The J gene is TRBJ2-3, the V gene TRBV20-1; TRBD1 might be the D (5 bases). Germline lookup yields CDR1 DFQATT and CDR2 SNEGSKA (reference sequence). This CDR3 has 13 amino acids. Trimming took off 2 bases at V and 6 bases at J, with 12 bases between the two ends. The CDR3 DNA follows: TGCAGTGCTAGATATGGGGCAGAGGATACGCAGTATTTT. This translates into CSARYGAEDTQYF.

This clonotype came up a few times. V is TRBV7-6 and J is TRBJ2-6, with D hard to call. Germline assignment: CDR1 SGHVS and CDR2 FNYEAQ. The length of the CDR3 is 17 residues. V was clipped by 5 bases and J by 0 bases, with 14 bases between them. CDR3 protein: CASSPEMPSSGANVLTF. The CDR3 coding sequence is TGTGCCAGCAGCCCCGAGATGCCGAGCTCTGGGGCCAACGTCCTGACTTTC. Full variable domain (outside the CDR3, taken from reference TRBV7-6 and TRBJ2-6): GAGVSQSPRYKVTKRGQDVALRCDPISGHVSLYWYRQALGQGPEFLTYFNYEAQQDKSGLPNDRFSAERPEGSISTLTIQRTEQRDSAMYRCASSPEMPSSGANVLTFGAGSRLTVL.

The chain has TRBV20-1 and TRBJ2-1; 8 bases agree with TRBD2. The CDR3 is 12 residues long. V shed 4 bases, J shed 11 bases, and the junction held 7 bases outside the gene matches. Germline CDR1 DFQATT, CDR2 SNEGSKA (reference sequence). This CDR3 reads CSATISGKQQFF. The CDR3, as DNA: TGCAGTGCTACAATTAGCGGGAAGCAGCAGTTCTTC.

The rearrangement joins TRBV2 to TRBJ1-1; D not certain. In germline, CDR1 is SNHLY, CDR2 FYNNEI. The germline V and J ends were trimmed by 4 bases and 7 bases, with 7 bases remaining between them. The CDR3 covers 11 residues. CDR3 bases: TGTGCCAGCAGTGGTTACAGTGAAGCTTTCTTT. Translation: CASSGYSEAFF.

This sequence joins TRBV28 and TRBJ1-1, with D possibly matching TRBD1 (5 bases). CDR3 size: 12 residues. The germline V and J ends were trimmed by 1 base and 7 bases, with 7 bases remaining between them. In germline, CDR1 is MDHEN, CDR2 SYDVKM. The CDR3 loop reads CASSLSGLEAFF. CDR3 sequence (DNA): TGTGCCAGCAGTTTATCAGGGCTTGAAGCTTTCTTT.

This clonotype appeared a few times. The genes are TRBV6-2 or TRBV6-3 and TRBJ2-1; no clear D gene. V lost 2 bases and J lost 6, with 11 bases in between. Germline V gene data show CDR1 as MNHEY and CDR2 as SVGEGT. The CDR3 sequence is 14 residues long. The CDR3 coding sequence is TGTGCCAGCAGTTACGATGGAAATGGCAATGAGCAGTTCTTC. Translated: CASSYDGNGNEQFF.

On this clonotype itself: A much larger clone differs from this one at a single base, so this may be a read error. The rearrangement links TRBV6-5 to TRBJ1-1, with 7 bases matching TRBD1. From germline, CDR1 is MNHEY and CDR2 SVGAGI. The CDR3 has 15 amino acids. CDR3 DNA: TGTGCCAGCTGTTACTCGATCACAGGGGACACTGAAGCTTTCTTT. As protein: CASCYSITGDTEAFF.

This clonotype was observed at least ten times. This chain links TRBV6-2 or TRBV6-3 with TRBJ2-1; the match to TRBD2 covers 8 bases. V lost 5 bases to trimming and J lost 8 bases; unmatched junction nucleotides: 11. CDR3 length: 15 residues. Germline values: CDR1 MNHEY, CDR2 SVGEGT. DNA for the CDR3: TGTGCCAGCAGTGAACCACGGGAGGGGCTGGATGAGCAGTTCTTC. Its translation is CASSEPREGLDEQFF.

In its sample, this clonotype is medium-sized. The rearrangement uses TRBV29-1 and TRBJ2-2, with 9 bases matching TRBD1. V lost 6 bases, J lost 3 bases, and 8 bases stayed unmatched. CDR3 length equals 15 residues. Germline CDR1 reads SQVTM; CDR2 reads ANQGSEA. The CDR3 DNA follows: TGCAGCGTCCCAGGCCGGACAGGGGACACCGGGGAGCTGTTTTTT. The encoded protein is CSVPGRTGDTGELFF.

The chain couples TRBV5-1 to TRBJ1-1, with D possibly TRBD1 on 5 matching bases. CDR3 length: 14 amino acids. Germline assignment: CDR1 SGHRS and CDR2 YFSETQ. V lost 4 bases and J lost 3, with 13 bases in between. The CDR3 region is CASSLSGQHTEAFF. CDR3 nucleotide sequence: TGCGCCAGCAGCCTATCAGGGCAACACACTGAAGCTTTCTTT.

This clonotype was detected ten times or more. V usage is TRBV4-1 and J usage is TRBJ2-3, with 11 positions matching TRBD2. V gave up 3 bases and J gave up 2 bases; unmatched junction bases: 13. There are 19 residues in the CDR3. Per germline, CDR1 MGHRA and CDR2 YSYEKL. CDR3: CASSHPPGTSGPYTDTQYF. CDR3 in DNA: TGCGCCAGCAGCCACCCGCCAGGGACTAGCGGTCCATACACAGATACGCAGTATTTT.

This rearrangement joins TRBV10-3 to TRBJ1-4; weak D call: TRBD1 (6 bases). The V end lost 1 base, the J end lost 5 bases, and 14 bases lay between the germline ends. The germline V gene has CDR1 ENHRY and CDR2 SYGVKD. The CDR3 loop spans 16 amino acids. The CDR3 protein is CAISEFTGSGNEKLFF. CDR3 nucleotides: TGTGCCATCAGTGAGTTTACAGGGTCGGGAAATGAAAAACTGTTTTTT.

The V call is TRBV28, the J call TRBJ2-1; D is uncertain. Germline V gene data show CDR1 as MDHEN and CDR2 as SYDVKM. CDR3 size: 12 residues. The V end was cut by 6 bases, the J end by 5 bases, with 8 bases between. The CDR3 coding sequence is TGTGCCAGCAGGGGCTGGAACAATGAGCAGTTCTTC. The encoded protein is CASRGWNNEQFF.

This clonotype came up many times. The genes are TRBV27 and TRBJ1-6; D possibly corresponds to TRBD1 (5 bases). V shed 1 base and J shed 11 bases, with 6 bases lying between them. The germline V gene has CDR1 MNHEY and CDR2 SMNVEV (reference sequence). CDR3 size: 12 residues. The CDR3 coding sequence is TGTGCCAGCAGTTTATTAGGGGCACCCCTCCACTTT. It encodes CASSLLGAPLHF.

This clonotype has only a few counts. The rearrangement joins TRBV20-1 to TRBJ1-1; D remains ambiguous. Trimming took off 3 bases at V and 0 bases at J, with 14 bases between the two ends. CDR1 and CDR2 from the germline V gene are DFQATT and SNEGSKA (reference sequence). This CDR3 has 15 residues. The CDR3 reads CSASRAGTLNTEAFF. As DNA, the CDR3 is TGCAGTGCTAGTCGGGCAGGAACCTTGAACACTGAAGCTTTCTTT.

This clonotype was seen at least ten times. This chain uses TRBV4-3 with TRBJ2-7; 10 nucleotides align to TRBD2. CDR3 length: 15 amino acids. V lost 2 bases, J lost 1 base, and 2 bases stayed unmatched. Germline CDR1 and CDR2: LGHNA and YSLEER. This CDR3 is CASSQLAGESYEQYF. The CDR3 coding sequence is TGCGCCAGCAGCCAACTAGCGGGAGAGTCCTACGAGCAGTACTTC.

At least ten counts were recorded for this clonotype. CDR3 residues: CSVPGGLNEQFF. Here the CDR3 DNA reads TGCAGCGTTCCGGGGGGGCTTAATGAGCAGTTCTTC. V and J are TRBV29-1 and TRBJ2-1, with 8 positions matching TRBD2. The CDR3 totals 12 residues. Germline V gene lookup returns CDR1 SQVTM and CDR2 ANQGSEA. J gave up 7 bases and V 5 bases, and 4 bases lay outside the gene matches.